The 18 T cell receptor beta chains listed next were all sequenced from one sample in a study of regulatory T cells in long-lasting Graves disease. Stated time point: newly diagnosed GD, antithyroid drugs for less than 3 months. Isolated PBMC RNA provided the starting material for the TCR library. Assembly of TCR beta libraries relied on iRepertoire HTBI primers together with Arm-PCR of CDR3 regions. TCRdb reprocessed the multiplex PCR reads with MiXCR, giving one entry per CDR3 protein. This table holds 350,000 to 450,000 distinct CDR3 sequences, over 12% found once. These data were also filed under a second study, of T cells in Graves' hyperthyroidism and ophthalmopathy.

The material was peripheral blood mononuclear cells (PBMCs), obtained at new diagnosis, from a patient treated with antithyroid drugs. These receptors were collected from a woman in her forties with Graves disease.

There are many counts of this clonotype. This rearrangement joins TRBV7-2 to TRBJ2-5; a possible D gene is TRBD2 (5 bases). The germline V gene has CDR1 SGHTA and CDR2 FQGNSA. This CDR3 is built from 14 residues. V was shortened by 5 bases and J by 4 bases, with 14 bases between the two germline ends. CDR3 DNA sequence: TGTGCCAGCAGCCCCCTATCGGGATTAGAGACCCAGTACTTC. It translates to CASSPLSGLETQYF.

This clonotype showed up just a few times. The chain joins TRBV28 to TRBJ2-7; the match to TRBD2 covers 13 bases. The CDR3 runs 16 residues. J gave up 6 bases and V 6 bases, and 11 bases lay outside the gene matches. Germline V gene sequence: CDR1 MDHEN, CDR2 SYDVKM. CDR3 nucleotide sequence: TGTGCCAGCAGGCAAACTAGCGGGAGGGCCTCGTCCGAGCAGTACTTC. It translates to CASRQTSGRASSEQYF.

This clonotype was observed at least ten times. The CDR3 DNA reads TGCAGTGCTAGAGACCCCGGGACTAGCGGCTACGAGCAGTACTTC. It codes for CSARDPGTSGYEQYF. The chain uses TRBV20-1 and TRBJ2-7; 11 nucleotides match TRBD2. The CDR3 runs to 15 residues. Germline lookup yields CDR1 DFQATT and CDR2 SNEGSKA (reference sequence). V lost 0 bases and J lost 3; bases outside the gene matches: 4.

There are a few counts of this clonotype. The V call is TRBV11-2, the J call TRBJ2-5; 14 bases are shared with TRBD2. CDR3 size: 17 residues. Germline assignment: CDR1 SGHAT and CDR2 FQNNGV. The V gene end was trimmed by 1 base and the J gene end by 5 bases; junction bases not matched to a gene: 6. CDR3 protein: CASSLVGGLAGAETQYF. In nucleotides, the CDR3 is TGTGCCAGCAGCTTAGTAGGGGGACTAGCGGGAGCTGAGACCCAGTACTTC.

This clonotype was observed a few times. CDR3 nucleotide sequence: TGTGCCAGCCGTTCTGACCGTAGCTCTGGAAACACCATATATTTT. Its translation is CASRSDRSSGNTIYF. This rearrangement joins TRBV19 to TRBJ1-3; no reliable D call. This CDR3 region has 15 residues. Germline loops: CDR1 LNHDA, CDR2 SQIVND (reference sequence). Trimming took off 9 bases at V and 0 bases at J, with 15 bases between the two ends. Combining the CDR3 with reference TRBV19 and TRBJ1-3 gives the whole variable domain DGGITQSPKYLFRKEGQNVTLSCEQNLNHDAMYWYRQDPGQGLRLIYYSQIVNDFQKGDIAEGYSVSREKKESFPLTVTSAQKNPTAFYLCASRSDRSSGNTIYFGEGSWLTVV.

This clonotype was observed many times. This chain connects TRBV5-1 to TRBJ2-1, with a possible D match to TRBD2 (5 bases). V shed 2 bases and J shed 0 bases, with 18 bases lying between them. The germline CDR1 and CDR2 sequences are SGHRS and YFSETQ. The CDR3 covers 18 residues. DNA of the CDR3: TGCGCCAGCAGCTTTTGGGGTACAGAGGGAAGCTCCTACAATGAGCAGTTCTTC. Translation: CASSFWGTEGSSYNEQFF.

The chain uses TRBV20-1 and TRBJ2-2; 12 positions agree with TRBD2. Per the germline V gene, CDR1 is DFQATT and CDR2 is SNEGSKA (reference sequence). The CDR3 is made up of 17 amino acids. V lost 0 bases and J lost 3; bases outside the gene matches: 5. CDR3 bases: TGCAGTGCTAGAGACCTAGCGGGAGGGCCCTACACCGGGGAGCTGTTTTTT. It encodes CSARDLAGGPYTGELFF.

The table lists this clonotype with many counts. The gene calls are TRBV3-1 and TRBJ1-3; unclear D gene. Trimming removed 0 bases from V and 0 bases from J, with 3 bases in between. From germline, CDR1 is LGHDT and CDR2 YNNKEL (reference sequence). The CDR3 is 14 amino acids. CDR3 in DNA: TGTGCCAGCAGCCAAGACAGCTCTGGAAACACCATATATTTT. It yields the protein CASSQDSSGNTIYF. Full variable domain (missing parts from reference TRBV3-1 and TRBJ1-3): DTAVSQTPKYLVTQMGNDKSIKCEQNLGHDTMYWYKQDSKKFLKIMFSYNNKELIINETVPNRFSPKSPDKAHLNLHINSLELGDSAVYFCASSQDSSGNTIYFGEGSWLTVV.

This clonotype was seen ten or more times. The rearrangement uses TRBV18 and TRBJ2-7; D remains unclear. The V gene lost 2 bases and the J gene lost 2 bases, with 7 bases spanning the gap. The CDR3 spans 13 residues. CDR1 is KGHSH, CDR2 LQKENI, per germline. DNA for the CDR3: TGTGCCAGCTCACCAATAGAAACCTACGAGCAGTACTTC. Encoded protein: CASSPIETYEQYF.

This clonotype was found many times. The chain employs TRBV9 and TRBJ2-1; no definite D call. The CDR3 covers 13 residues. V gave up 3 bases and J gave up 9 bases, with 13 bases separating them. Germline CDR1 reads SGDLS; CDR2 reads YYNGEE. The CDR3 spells CASSASGKVEQFF. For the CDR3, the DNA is TGTGCCAGCAGCGCGTCCGGAAAGGTTGAGCAGTTCTTC.

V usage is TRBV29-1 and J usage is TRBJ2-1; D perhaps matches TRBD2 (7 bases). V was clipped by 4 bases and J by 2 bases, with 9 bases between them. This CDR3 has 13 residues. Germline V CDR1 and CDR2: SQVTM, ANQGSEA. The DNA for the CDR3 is TGCAGCGTTGGGGGGGGGCCCTACAATGAGCAGTTCTTC. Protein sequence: CSVGGGPYNEQFF.

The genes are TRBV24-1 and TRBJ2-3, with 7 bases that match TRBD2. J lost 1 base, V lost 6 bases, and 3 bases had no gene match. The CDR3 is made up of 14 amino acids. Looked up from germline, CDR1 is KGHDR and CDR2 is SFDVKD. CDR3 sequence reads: CATSRLAGTDTQYF. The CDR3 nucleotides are TGTGCCACCAGTCGACTAGCAGGCACAGATACGCAGTATTTT.

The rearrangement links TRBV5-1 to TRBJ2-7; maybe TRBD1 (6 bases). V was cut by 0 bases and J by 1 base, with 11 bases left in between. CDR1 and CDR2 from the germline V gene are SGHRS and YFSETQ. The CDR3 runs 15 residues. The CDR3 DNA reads TGCGCCAGCAGCTTGGGGGGGCGAAATTCCTACGAGCAGTACTTC. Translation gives CASSLGGRNSYEQYF.

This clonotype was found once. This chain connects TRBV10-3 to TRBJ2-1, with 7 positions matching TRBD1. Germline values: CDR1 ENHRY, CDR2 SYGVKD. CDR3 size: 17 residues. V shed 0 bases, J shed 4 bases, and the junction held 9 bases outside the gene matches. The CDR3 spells CAISESVTGKRYNEQFF. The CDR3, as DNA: TGTGCCATCAGTGAGTCGGTGACAGGGAAGAGGTACAATGAGCAGTTCTTC.

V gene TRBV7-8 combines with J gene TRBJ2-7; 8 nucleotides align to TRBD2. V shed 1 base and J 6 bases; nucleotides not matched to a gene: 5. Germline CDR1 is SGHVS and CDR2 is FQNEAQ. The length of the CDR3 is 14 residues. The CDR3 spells CASSLEPGGGEQYF. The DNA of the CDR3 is TGTGCCAGCAGCTTAGAACCGGGGGGGGGCGAGCAGTACTTC.

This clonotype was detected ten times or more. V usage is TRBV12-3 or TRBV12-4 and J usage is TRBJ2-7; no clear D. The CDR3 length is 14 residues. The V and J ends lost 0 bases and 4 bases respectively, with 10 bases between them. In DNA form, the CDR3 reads TGTGCCAGCAGTTTAGCCCGACCATCGTACGAGCAGTACTTC. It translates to CASSLARPSYEQYF.

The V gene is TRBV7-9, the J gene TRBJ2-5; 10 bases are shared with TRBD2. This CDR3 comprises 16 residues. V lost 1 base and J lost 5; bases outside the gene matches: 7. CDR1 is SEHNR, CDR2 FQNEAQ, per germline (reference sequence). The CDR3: CASSLGLAGADETQYF. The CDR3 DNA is TGTGCCAGCAGCTTAGGCCTAGCGGGAGCTGATGAGACCCAGTACTTC.

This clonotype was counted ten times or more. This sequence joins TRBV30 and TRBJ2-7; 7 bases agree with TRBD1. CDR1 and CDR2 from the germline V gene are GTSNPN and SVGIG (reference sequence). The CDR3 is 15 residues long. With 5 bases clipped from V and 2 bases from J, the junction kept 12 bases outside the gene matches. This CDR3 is CAWEPTDRATYEQYF. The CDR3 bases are TGTGCCTGGGAACCTACCGACAGGGCAACCTACGAGCAGTACTTC.